These 24 T cell receptor beta chains were sequenced from one sample in a study of shared clonotypes between healthy human individuals (dated by TCRdb to 2020 to 2021). The library was generated by the immunoSEQ multiplex PCR assay. TCRdb re-hosts the immuneACCESS table, in-frame sequences only. Its copies lack some clones; in the studies checked, an unresolved V gene accounts for under half of them, and the cause for the rest is not known. This sample has about 1 million clones in its table, and 65% to 75% of those were observed once. Over 1.3% of the sample rests with the top ten. The sequenced sample consisted of memory CD4+ T cells sorted from blood. Per the publication, the cell subset or site label means: CD45RA-negative fraction. The origin of the receptors is a man aged 18 to 30 in good health.

The chain uses TRBV4-3 and TRBJ1-3; 7 bases match TRBD1. The CDR3 runs to 16 residues. Germline CDR1 and CDR2: LGHNA and YSLEER. With V trimmed by 1 base and J by 5 bases, 8 bases remained unmatched. The CDR3 sequence: CASSQGAGQVRNTIYF. The CDR3 DNA sequence: TGCGCCAGCAGCCAAGGTGCCGGACAGGTTCGAAACACCATATATTTT.

This clone was seen only once. The J gene is TRBJ2-7, the V gene TRBV19; 13 bases map to TRBD2. The CDR3 loop spans 15 amino acids. Germline-derived CDR1 and CDR2 are LNHDA and SQIVND (reference sequence). V gave up 4 bases and J gave up 7 bases; unmatched junction bases: 7. CDR3 DNA sequence: TGTGCCAGTAGTACCTACGAGACTAGCGGGAGGGAGCAGTACTTC. It codes for CASSTYETSGREQYF.

This clone was found a few times. Other nucleotide sequences in the sample specify the same CDR3. The genes are TRBV5-6 and TRBJ2-6, with D uncertain. This CDR3 has 14 amino acids. The V and J ends lost 0 bases and 2 bases respectively, with 3 bases between them. CDR1 is SGHDT and CDR2 is YYEEEE in the germline V gene. This CDR3 is CASSLGAGANVLTF. CDR3 in DNA: TGTGCCAGCAGCTTGGGGGCTGGGGCCAACGTCCTGACTTTC.

The chain couples TRBV5-4 to TRBJ2-3; 7 nucleotides agree with TRBD1. Trimming at V came to 4 bases and at J to 2 bases, leaving 7 bases not matched to a gene. Germline loops: CDR1 SGHNT, CDR2 YYREEE (reference sequence). The CDR3 is 15 amino acids. The CDR3: CASSNRDRLTDTQYF. CDR3 DNA sequence: TGTGCCAGCAGCAACCGGGACAGACTCACAGATACGCAGTATTTT.

The J gene is TRBJ2-3, the V gene TRBV7-8; possible D gene TRBD1, 6 bases. Per the germline V gene, CDR1 is SGHVS and CDR2 is FQNEAQ. The CDR3 has 13 residues. V was trimmed by 3 bases and J by 14 bases, leaving 18 bases between them. CDR3 sequence reads: CASSFYGQGQRYF. CDR3 nucleotide sequence: TGTGCCAGCAGCTTTTACGGTCAGGGGCAAAGGTATTTT.

The V gene is TRBV5-1, the J gene TRBJ2-7; D tentatively fits TRBD1 or TRBD2 (5 bases each). Trimming cost V 0 bases and J 11 bases, with 18 bases left between them. The CDR3 runs to 14 residues. CDR1 is SGHRS and CDR2 is YFSETQ in the germline V gene. CDR3 DNA sequence: TGCGCCAGCAGCTTGGACGGACAAACTAACGGGGAGTACTTC. Protein product: CASSLDGQTNGEYF.

The J gene is TRBJ1-2, the V gene TRBV2; TRBD1 matches 10 bases. CDR1 is SNHLY, CDR2 FYNNEI, per germline. This CDR3 spans 16 amino acids. J gave up 0 bases and V 5 bases, and 6 bases lay outside the gene matches. This chain's CDR3 is CASSRTGGATNYGYTF. The CDR3 DNA reads as TGTGCCAGCAGTAGGACAGGGGGTGCAACTAACTATGGCTACACCTTC.

The chain combines TRBV9 with TRBJ1-4, with TRBD1 identical over 8 bases. Looked up from germline, CDR1 is SGDLS and CDR2 is YYNGEE. The CDR3 totals 15 residues. J was trimmed by 5 bases and V by 3 bases; bases with no gene match: 6. For the CDR3, the DNA is TGTGCCAGCAGCGCGTCGGGACAGGTCAATGAAAAACTGTTTTTT. Protein product: CASSASGQVNEKLFF.

In this sample, this clone turned up once. This chain uses TRBV7-8 with TRBJ2-3, with 7 bases aligning to TRBD2. V lost 6 bases, J lost 4 bases, and 4 bases stayed unmatched. This CDR3 is built from 13 residues. Germline CDR1 SGHVS, CDR2 FQNEAQ. The CDR3 DNA reads as TGTGCCAGCAGTTGGGCGGGAGCAGATACGCAGTATTTT. Protein sequence: CASSWAGADTQYF.

This chain links TRBV7-6 with TRBJ1-1; possibly TRBD1 for D (5 bases). The CDR3 totals 14 residues. Germline V CDR1 and CDR2: SGHVS, FNYEAQ. Trimming cost V 1 base and J 5 bases, with 11 bases left between them. This chain's CDR3 is CASSLGPRDTEAFF. CDR3 DNA: TGTGCCAGCAGCTTAGGGCCCAGGGATACTGAAGCTTTCTTT.

This rearrangement joins TRBV28 to TRBJ1-5; D is undetermined. CDR1 and CDR2 from the germline V gene are MDHEN and SYDVKM. CDR3 length equals 16 residues. Trimming cost V 5 bases and J 2 bases, with 16 bases left between them. The CDR3 sequence: CASSTDLRGGNQPQHF. CDR3 DNA: TGTGCCAGCAGTACTGACCTACGGGGTGGCAATCAGCCCCAGCATTTT. The variable domain in full, completed from reference TRBV28 and TRBJ1-5, reads DVKVTQSSRYLVKRTGEKVFLECVQDMDHENMFWYRQDPGLGLRLIYFSYDVKMKEKGDIPEGYSVSREKKERFSLILESASTNQTSMYLCASSTDLRGGNQPQHFGDGTRLSIL.

The J gene is TRBJ2-7, the V gene TRBV14; no firm D call. Trimming left V 6 bases short and J 2 bases short, with 14 bases between. CDR1 SGHDN and CDR2 FVKESK come from the germline V gene. This CDR3 has 14 amino acids. The CDR3 DNA is TGTGCCAGCAGTTTAAGCGCCACGCCCTACGAGCAGTACTTC. Translating it yields CASSLSATPYEQYF.

V gene TRBV14 combines with J gene TRBJ1-6, with 7 bases matching TRBD1. CDR1 is SGHDN, CDR2 FVKESK, per germline. V was pared by 1 base and J by 9 bases, with 3 bases of the junction left unmatched. This CDR3 is built from 14 residues. CDR3 sequence reads: CASSQGQGGSPLHF. In nucleotides, the CDR3 is TGTGCCAGCAGCCAAGGACAGGGAGGTTCACCCCTCCACTTT.

This chain links TRBV18 with TRBJ2-3; D not resolved. CDR3 size: 16 residues. The germline V and J ends were trimmed by 2 bases and 3 bases, with 15 bases remaining between them. CDR1 and CDR2 from the germline V gene are KGHSH and LQKENI. The chain's CDR3 is CASSPTRWALTDTQYF. Written as DNA, the CDR3 is TGTGCCAGCTCACCAACACGGTGGGCTTTAACAGATACGCAGTATTTT.

V usage is TRBV11-2 and J usage is TRBJ1-3; D unresolved. Trimming shortened V by 5 bases and J by 0 bases, and 11 bases separated the two germline ends. Per germline, CDR1 SGHAT and CDR2 FQNNGV. CDR3 size: 15 residues. In DNA, the CDR3 is TGTGCCAGCAGCCGTTCGTGGGGCTCTGGAAACACCATATATTTT. It is translated as CASSRSWGSGNTIYF.

The rearrangement joins TRBV10-3 to TRBJ2-7; TRBD2 aligns across 11 bases. Germline assignment: CDR1 ENHRY and CDR2 SYGVKD. J was trimmed by 3 bases and V by 4 bases; bases with no gene match: 8. The CDR3 runs to 16 residues. The CDR3 loop is CAISASHTSGSYEQYF. The CDR3 bases are TGTGCCATCAGTGCCTCTCACACTAGCGGGAGCTACGAGCAGTACTTC.

The chain carries TRBV5-8 and TRBJ1-4; 11 bases agree with TRBD1. CDR3 size: 16 residues. CDR1 SGHTS and CDR2 YDEGEE come from the germline V gene. Trimming cost V 0 bases and J 4 bases; bases outside gene matches: 2. Here the CDR3 DNA reads TGTGCCAGCAGCTTGGGGACAGGGGGCAGTAATGAAAAACTGTTTTTT. Translating gives CASSLGTGGSNEKLFF.

This chain uses TRBV5-1 with TRBJ1-2; 10 bases align to TRBD1. This CDR3 has 13 amino acids. V shed 5 bases, J shed 11 bases, and the junction held 9 bases outside the gene matches. Germline CDR1 reads SGHRS; CDR2 reads YFSETQ. CDR3 sequence (DNA): TGCGCCAGCAGAGCGGGGACAGGGGCCTCATACACCTTC. It is translated as CASRAGTGASYTF.

The gene calls are TRBV27 and TRBJ2-7, with D possibly TRBD1 on 6 matching bases. Trimming took 4 bases from V and 5 from J, leaving 9 bases between them. Germline CDR1 and CDR2: MNHEY and SMNVEV (reference sequence). The CDR3 runs 12 residues. The CDR3 bases are TGTGCCAGCAGTTCCCGACAGGACGAGCAGTACTTC. Its translation: CASSSRQDEQYF.

The genes are TRBV30 and TRBJ1-6; perhaps TRBD1 as D (5 bases). V was clipped by 1 base and J by 8 bases, with 9 bases between them. The CDR3 contains 13 residues. The V gene's germline CDR1 is GTSNPN and CDR2 SVGIG (reference sequence). CDR3 region: CAWSGGVDSPLHF. The CDR3, as DNA: TGTGCCTGGAGTGGAGGGGTCGATTCACCCCTCCACTTT.

As regards this clone: This specimen includes other DNA sequences encoding the same CDR3. V is TRBV7-9 and J is TRBJ2-2; D call uncertain. The CDR3 is made up of 13 amino acids. Trimming removed 1 base at V and 2 bases at J, with 2 bases between. Germline V gene data show CDR1 as SEHNR and CDR2 as FQNEAQ (reference sequence). The chain's CDR3 is CASSLGNTGELFF. CDR3 DNA sequence: TGTGCCAGCAGCTTAGGAAACACCGGGGAGCTGTTTTTT.

This clone occurred a few times. Other DNA variants within this sample encode the same CDR3. The chain recombines TRBV5-6 with TRBJ1-2, with D perhaps TRBD1 (5 bases). Germline loops: CDR1 SGHDT, CDR2 YYEEEE. V was trimmed by 0 bases and J by 1 base, leaving 7 bases between them. CDR3 length: 14 amino acids. The CDR3 reads CASSLGQLNYGYTF. Here the CDR3 DNA reads TGTGCCAGCAGCTTGGGACAGCTTAACTATGGCTACACCTTC.

This clone was seen many times. The chain carries TRBV5-4 and TRBJ1-1; 7 nucleotides line up with TRBD1. This CDR3 contains 15 residues. V dropped 0 bases and J dropped 4; count of bases not matched to a gene: 6. The germline V gene encodes CDR1 SGHNT and CDR2 YYREEE (reference sequence). The CDR3 protein is CASSLATGKITEAFF. DNA of the CDR3: TGTGCCAGCAGCTTGGCGACAGGGAAGATCACTGAAGCTTTCTTT.

This chain uses TRBV30 with TRBJ1-3, with unresolved D. Germline V CDR1 and CDR2: GTSNPN, SVGIG (reference sequence). The CDR3 is 14 amino acids. V lost 0 bases and J lost 4, with 10 bases in between. The CDR3 bases are TGTGCCTGGAGTGTGGGCAGAACAGGAAACACCATATATTTT. Translation gives CAWSVGRTGNTIYF.